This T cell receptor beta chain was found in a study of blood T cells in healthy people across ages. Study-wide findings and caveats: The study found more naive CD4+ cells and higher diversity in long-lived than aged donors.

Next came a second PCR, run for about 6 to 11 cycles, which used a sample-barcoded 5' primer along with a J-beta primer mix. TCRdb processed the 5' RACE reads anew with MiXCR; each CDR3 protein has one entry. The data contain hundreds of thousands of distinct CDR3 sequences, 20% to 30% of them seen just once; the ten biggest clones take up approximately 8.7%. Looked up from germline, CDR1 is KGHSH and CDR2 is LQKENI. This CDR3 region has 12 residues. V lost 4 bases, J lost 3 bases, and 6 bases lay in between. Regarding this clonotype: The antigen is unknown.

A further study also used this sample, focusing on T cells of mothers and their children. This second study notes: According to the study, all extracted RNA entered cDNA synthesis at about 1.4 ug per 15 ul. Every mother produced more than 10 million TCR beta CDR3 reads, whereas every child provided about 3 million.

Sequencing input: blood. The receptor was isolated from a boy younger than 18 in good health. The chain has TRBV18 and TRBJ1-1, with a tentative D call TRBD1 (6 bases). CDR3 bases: TGTGCCAGCTCACGACAGGACACTGAAGCTTTCTTT. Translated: CASSRQDTEAFF.